This TCR beta chain is from a study of T cells in Graves' hyperthyroidism and ophthalmopathy. The CDR3 is made up of 15 amino acids. Trimming cost V 6 bases and J 1 base, with 13 bases left between them. The germline V gene has CDR1 DFQATT and CDR2 SNEGSKA (reference sequence). In its sample, this clonotype was seen a few times. The investigators amplified TCR beta CDR3 regions from RNA transcripts. First-round RT-PCR targeting the TCR CDR3 was performed with the HTBI primer set. TCRdb reanalysed the multiplex PCR reads using MiXCR and keeps one entry per CDR3 protein. This table holds nearly 600,000 distinct CDR3 sequences, 14% found once. Patients showing uncontrolled infection, other autoimmune disease, pregnancy or lactation were ineligible. Each diagnosis drew on symptoms, thyroxine, TRAb, thyroid ultrasound and orbital computed tomography findings. PBMCs were sourced from over 8.5 ml fresh peripheral blood.

The receptor was isolated from a woman between 18 and 29 years old with Graves' ophthalmopathy. The sample taken for sequencing was blood. The V gene is TRBV20-1, the J gene TRBJ2-6; D ambiguous. CDR3 amino acids: CSAPPVESGANVLTF. CDR3 bases: TGCAGTGCCCCGCCGGTGGAATCTGGGGCCAACGTCCTGACTTTC.